This TCR beta chain comes out of a study of blood T cell repertoires in COVID-19. The wider study: In each case, the material was cDNA or gDNA derived from T cells, B-cell-depleted T cells, or PBMCs.

Deletions cut 5 bases from V and 5 bases from J, with 14 bases between. Germline assignment: CDR1 SGHTA and CDR2 FQGNSA. The CDR3 extends over 14 amino acids. Study members were between about 18 and 95 years old and lived in 24 US regions. Clones were sequenced by immunoSEQ multiplex PCR, and TCRdb holds only the in-frame ones, with some missing. Of roughly 360,000 clones listed, more than 75% are singletons. The chain is built from TRBV7-2 and TRBJ2-3, with a tentative D call TRBD2 (5 bases). The TCR comes from a man aged 25 to 45 who had recovered from COVID-19. The sample comprised PBMCs or T cells enriched from blood (not recorded which). The CDR3 coding sequence is TGTGCCAGCAGCACCGCGGGTTTGCGAGATACGCAGTATTTT. Translating gives CASSTAGLRDTQYF.